This T cell receptor (beta chain) appears in the sequencing data of a study of early T cells in non-severe SARS-CoV-2 infection. TCRdb re-derived calls from the 5' RACE reads in MiXCR, one entry per CDR3 protein. This sample has fewer than 80,000 distinct CDR3 sequences, with more than 3.5% found just once. On this clonotype itself: A much larger clonotype is one base distant, so this may be a read error.

The receptor was derived from an adult who was a healthcare worker with PCR-confirmed SARS-CoV-2 infection or an uninfected control (not recorded which). The donor label of this sample is uncertain. Sequences were derived from whole blood, sampled at baseline.

CDR3 region: CAWSAQSGNTEGFF. DNA for the CDR3: TGTGCCTGGAGTGCCCAAAGCGGGAACACTGAAGGTTTCTTT. V gene TRBV30 combines with J gene TRBJ1-1, with D uncertain. The germline gives CDR1 GTSNPN, CDR2 SVGIG (reference sequence). The CDR3 has 14 amino acids.